This T cell receptor (beta chain) was captured in a study of CD8+CD57+ T cells in acquired aplastic anemia. As for the study in general: An average of roughly 2.9 ug of DNA was obtained from sorted CD4+ and CD8+ cells. Healthy donor CD4+ cell samples had a mean of around 9.9 million reads. General study findings and limits: The CD8+ Simpson's diversity of patients and controls was not significantly different. Patients had twenty-nine CD8+ CDR3 sequences in common with controls (the shared set).

Worth noting for this clonotype: Its specificity is not known.

According to the study, genomic DNA was the template for TCR beta VDJ and CDR3 profiling. TCRdb used MiXCR to reprocess the reads, holding one entry per CDR3 protein. Counted here are around 180,000 distinct CDR3 sequences, about 60% occurring once; the ten biggest clones make up roughly 44%. With 8 bases removed from V and 3 bases from J, the gap between germline ends came to 16 bases. The CDR3 extends over 14 amino acids. The V gene's germline CDR1 is SGHNT and CDR2 YENEEA. J is TRBJ2-5 and V is TRBV11-3; D possibly corresponds to TRBD2 (5 bases). This clonotype originated in a human donor in good health. The sequencing input was sorted CD4+, CD8+, or CD8+CD57+ T cells (not recorded which) from PBMCs. The CDR3 nucleotides are TGTGCCAGCTCGGCGGGCCCTCACGAAGAGACCCAGTACTTC. Encoded protein: CASSAGPHEETQYF.